A single sample gave rise to the 18 T cell receptor beta chains below, sequenced in a study of cytomegalovirus exposure and HLA in healthy donors. Amplification used 60 Vbeta primers and 13 Jbeta primers. The repertoire was sequenced with immunoSEQ multiplex PCR; TCRdb's copy has only in-frame clones and lacks some. The data hold about 160,000 clones, with roughly 85% observed a single time. The sample taken for sequencing was PBMCs. The receptors derive from a man aged 18 to 29 in good health and CMV-seropositive.

This chain joins TRBV7-2 and TRBJ2-2; perhaps TRBD1 as D (6 bases). Trimming pared 5 bases from V and 0 bases from J, leaving 10 bases between. The CDR3 has 15 residues. Germline V gene lookup returns CDR1 SGHTA and CDR2 FQGNSA. This CDR3 reads CASSPDSANTGELFF. The CDR3 DNA is TGTGCCAGCAGCCCGGACAGCGCGAACACCGGGGAGCTGTTTTTT.

The chain recombines TRBV27 with TRBJ2-3; 12 bases align to TRBD2. The trim removed 0 bases at V and 7 bases at J, leaving 5 bases unmatched. This CDR3 contains 16 residues. The germline CDR1 and CDR2 sequences are MNHEY and SMNVEV (reference sequence). The CDR3 here is CASSLSASGGANTQYF. The CDR3 DNA is TGTGCCAGCAGTTTATCGGCTAGCGGGGGGGCAAATACGCAGTATTTT.

Concerning this clone itself: Mismatch with germline at one junction end may stem from a read error. This chain uses TRBV30 with TRBJ2-6; D may be TRBD1 (5 bases). This CDR3 comprises 17 residues. Germline CDR1 and CDR2: GTSNPN and SVGIG (reference sequence). In nucleotides, the CDR3 is TGTGCCTGGAGTGGGGTATTAACCAACTCTGGGGCCAACGGCCTGACTTTC. Residues: CAWSGVLTNSGANGLTF. Supplemented by reference TRBV30 and TRBJ2-6, the full variable domain reads SQTIHQWPATLVQPVGSPLSLECTVEGTSNPNLYWYRQAAGRGLQLLFYSVGIGQISSEVPQNLSASRPQDRQFILSSKKLLLSDSGFYLCAWSGVLTNSGANGLTFGAGSRLTVL.

The chain links TRBV14 to TRBJ1-6; 10 positions agree with TRBD1. CDR1 is SGHDN, CDR2 FVKESK, per germline. The V and J ends lost 2 bases and 1 base, in that order; junction bases with no gene match: 11. This CDR3 comprises 20 residues. Written as DNA, the CDR3 is TGTGCCAGCAGCCAAATTCCCGGGACAGGGGTTGGATCCTATAATTCACCCCTCCACTTT. It is translated as CASSQIPGTGVGSYNSPLHF.

This chain links TRBV6-1 with TRBJ1-6; possible D gene TRBD1, 6 bases. Germline CDR1 reads MNHNS; CDR2 reads SASEGT. V was trimmed by 3 bases and J by 6 bases, leaving 15 bases between them. CDR3 length: 16 residues. The CDR3 DNA is TGTGCCAGCAGTGAGTATGAGGGGGTCGGTAATTCACCCCTCCACTTT. Translated, it gives CASSEYEGVGNSPLHF.

The chain combines TRBV9 with TRBJ1-4; D remains ambiguous. The CDR3 runs 15 residues. The V gene's germline CDR1 is SGDLS and CDR2 YYNGEE. Trimming removed 4 bases from V and 1 base from J, with 11 bases in between. The CDR3: CASSPTGGTNEKLFF. CDR3 in DNA: TGTGCCAGCAGCCCCACCGGCGGAACTAATGAAAAACTGTTTTTT.

J is TRBJ2-1 and V is TRBV2; TRBD1 matches at 7 bases. This CDR3 spans 13 amino acids. Germline V gene lookup returns CDR1 SNHLY and CDR2 FYNNEI. J was trimmed by 10 bases and V by 3 bases; bases with no gene match: 6. In nucleotides, the CDR3 is TGTGCCAGCAGTGACTCGGGACAGCTCGAGCAGTTCTTC. Translation gives CASSDSGQLEQFF.

CDR3 residues: CASSPYGRGSSYNEQFF. In DNA, the CDR3 is TGTGCCAGCAGCCCATACGGACGGGGTAGCTCCTACAATGAGCAGTTCTTC. The V gene is TRBV7-2, the J gene TRBJ2-1; possible D gene TRBD2, 5 bases. This CDR3 is built from 17 residues. Germline lookup yields CDR1 SGHTA and CDR2 FQGNSA. V lost 5 bases to trimming and J lost 0 bases, with 17 bases between them.

This rearrangement joins TRBV19 to TRBJ2-7; D is perhaps TRBD2 (5 bases). Germline-derived CDR1 and CDR2 are LNHDA and SQIVND (reference sequence). V shed 5 bases and J shed 0 bases, with 11 bases lying between them. This CDR3 comprises 14 residues. The CDR3 reads CASSSGFHSYEQYF. In DNA, the CDR3 is TGTGCCAGTAGTTCGGGATTTCACTCCTACGAGCAGTACTTC.

The chain recombines TRBV11-1 with TRBJ1-5; unclear D gene. The germline V and J ends were trimmed by 0 bases and 4 bases, with 4 bases remaining between them. The CDR3 is made up of 13 amino acids. CDR1 and CDR2 (germline): SGHAT, FQDESV (reference sequence). The CDR3 nucleotides read TGTGCCAGCAGCTTAGCCATTAATCAGCCCCAGCATTTT. It translates to CASSLAINQPQHF.

This chain connects TRBV5-1 to TRBJ2-2; D remains unclear. The CDR3 consists of 14 residues. From germline, CDR1 is SGHRS and CDR2 YFSETQ. The V end lost 5 bases, the J end lost 4 bases, and 12 bases lay between the germline ends. The CDR3 region is CASRPSSGTGELFF. The CDR3 DNA is TGCGCCAGCAGACCTTCCTCCGGCACCGGGGAGCTGTTTTTT.

The chain has TRBV29-1 and TRBJ2-7; the D gene is possibly TRBD1 (6 bases). The V end was cut by 4 bases, the J end by 0 bases, with 7 bases between. There are 12 residues in the CDR3. Germline V CDR1 and CDR2: SQVTM, ANQGSEA. The CDR3 region has the DNA TGCAGCGTTGGGACAGTCTCCTACGAGCAGTACTTC. Its translation is CSVGTVSYEQYF.

The chain has TRBV7-9 and TRBJ2-5; 10 nucleotides align to TRBD1. CDR3 length equals 16 residues. V lost 7 bases and J lost 1; bases outside the gene matches: 9. Germline assignment: CDR1 SEHNR and CDR2 FQNEAQ (reference sequence). The CDR3 reads CASTPSGTGAQETQYF. CDR3 sequence (DNA): TGTGCCAGCACCCCGTCCGGGACAGGGGCCCAAGAGACCCAGTACTTC.

This sequence joins TRBV29-1 and TRBJ2-1; 15 bases align to TRBD2. J was trimmed by 4 bases and V by 4 bases; bases with no gene match: 8. Germline lookup yields CDR1 SQVTM and CDR2 ANQGSEA. This CDR3 has 17 amino acids. DNA for the CDR3: TGCAGCGTTGCCGGGACTAGCGGGGGGTCCGCATACAATGAGCAGTTCTTC. This sequence encodes CSVAGTSGGSAYNEQFF.

The chain couples TRBV7-6 to TRBJ2-1; possibly TRBD1 for D (6 bases). V was pared by 4 bases and J by 3 bases, with 10 bases between. The CDR3 contains 14 residues. Germline assignment: CDR1 SGHVS and CDR2 FNYEAQ. Here the CDR3 DNA reads TGTGCCAGCAGCTCTTCGACAGGCTACAATGAGCAGTTCTTC. The encoded protein is CASSSSTGYNEQFF.

This CDR3 reads CASSHNRDFRGHEQFF. The CDR3 DNA sequence: TGTGCCAGTAGCCACAACCGGGACTTTAGGGGTCATGAGCAGTTCTTC. This chain uses TRBV19 with TRBJ2-1; the D gene is possibly TRBD2 (6 bases). The germline gives CDR1 LNHDA, CDR2 SQIVND (reference sequence). This CDR3 contains 16 residues. The V gene lost 6 bases and the J gene lost 8 bases, with 23 bases spanning the gap.

The chain has TRBV9 and TRBJ2-5; weak D call: TRBD2 (6 bases). The CDR3 runs to 13 residues. Looked up from germline, CDR1 is SGDLS and CDR2 is YYNGEE. Trimming stripped 4 bases from V and 1 base from J, with 8 bases between. The CDR3 coding sequence is TGTGCCAGCAGCAGGGACTTCCAAGAGACCCAGTACTTC. It is translated as CASSRDFQETQYF.

This chain's CDR3 is CASRIGTGGNEQYF. In nucleotides, the CDR3 is TGTGCCAGCAGAATCGGGACAGGGGGCAACGAGCAGTACTTC. V is TRBV6-5 and J is TRBJ2-7, with 12 bases aligning to TRBD1. This CDR3 has 14 amino acids. J lost 5 bases, V lost 6 bases, and 5 bases had no gene match. Germline V CDR1 and CDR2: MNHEY, SVGAGI.